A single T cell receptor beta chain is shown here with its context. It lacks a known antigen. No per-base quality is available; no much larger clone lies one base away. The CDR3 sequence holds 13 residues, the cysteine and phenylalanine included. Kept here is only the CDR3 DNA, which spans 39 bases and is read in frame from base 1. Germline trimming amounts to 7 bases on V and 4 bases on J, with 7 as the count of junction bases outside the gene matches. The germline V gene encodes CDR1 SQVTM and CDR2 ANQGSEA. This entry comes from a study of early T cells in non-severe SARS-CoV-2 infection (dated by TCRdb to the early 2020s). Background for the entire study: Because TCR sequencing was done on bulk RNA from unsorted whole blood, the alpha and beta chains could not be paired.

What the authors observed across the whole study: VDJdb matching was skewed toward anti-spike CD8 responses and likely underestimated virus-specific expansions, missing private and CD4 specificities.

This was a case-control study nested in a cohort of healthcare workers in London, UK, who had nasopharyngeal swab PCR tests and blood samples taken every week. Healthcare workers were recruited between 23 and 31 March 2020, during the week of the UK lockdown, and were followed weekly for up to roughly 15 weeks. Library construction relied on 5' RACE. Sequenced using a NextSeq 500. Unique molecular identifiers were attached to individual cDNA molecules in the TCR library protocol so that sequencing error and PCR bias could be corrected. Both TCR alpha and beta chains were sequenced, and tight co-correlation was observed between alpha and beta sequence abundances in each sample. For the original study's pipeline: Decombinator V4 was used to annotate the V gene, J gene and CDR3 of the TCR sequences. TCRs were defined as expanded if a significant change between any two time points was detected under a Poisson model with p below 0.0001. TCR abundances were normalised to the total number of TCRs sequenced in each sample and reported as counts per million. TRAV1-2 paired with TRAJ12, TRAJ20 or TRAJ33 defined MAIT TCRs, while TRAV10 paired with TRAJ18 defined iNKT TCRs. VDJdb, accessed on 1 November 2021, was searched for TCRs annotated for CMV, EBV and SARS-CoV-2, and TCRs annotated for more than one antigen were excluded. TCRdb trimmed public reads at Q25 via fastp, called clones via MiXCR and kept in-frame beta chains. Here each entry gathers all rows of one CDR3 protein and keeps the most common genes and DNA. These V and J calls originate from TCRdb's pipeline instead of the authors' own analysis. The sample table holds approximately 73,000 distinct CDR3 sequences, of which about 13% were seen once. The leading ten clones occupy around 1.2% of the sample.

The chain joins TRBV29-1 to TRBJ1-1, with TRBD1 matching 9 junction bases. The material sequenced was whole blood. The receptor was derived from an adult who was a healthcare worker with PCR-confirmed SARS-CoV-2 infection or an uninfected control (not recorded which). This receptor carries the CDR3 CSARDRASTEAFF. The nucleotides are TGCAGCGCAAGGGACAGGGCTAGCACTGAAGCTTTCTTT.